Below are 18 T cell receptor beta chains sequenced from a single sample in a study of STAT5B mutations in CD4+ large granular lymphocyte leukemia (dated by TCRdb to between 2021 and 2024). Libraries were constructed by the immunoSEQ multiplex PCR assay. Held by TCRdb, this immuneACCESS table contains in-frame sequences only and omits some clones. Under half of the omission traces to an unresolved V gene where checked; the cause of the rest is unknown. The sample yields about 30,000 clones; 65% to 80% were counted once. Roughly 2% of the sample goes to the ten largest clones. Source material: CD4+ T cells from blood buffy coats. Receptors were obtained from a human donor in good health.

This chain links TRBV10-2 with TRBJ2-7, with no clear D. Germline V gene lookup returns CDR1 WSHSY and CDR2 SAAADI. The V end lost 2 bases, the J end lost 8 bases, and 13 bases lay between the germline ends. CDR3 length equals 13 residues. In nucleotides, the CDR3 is TGCGCCAGCAGTGAGGGTAGTCCCGCACAGCAGTACTTC. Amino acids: CASSEGSPAQQYF.

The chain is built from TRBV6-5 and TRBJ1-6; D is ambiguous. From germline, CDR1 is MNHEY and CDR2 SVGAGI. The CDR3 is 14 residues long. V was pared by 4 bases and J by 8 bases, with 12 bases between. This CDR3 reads CASSWGGNDSPLHF. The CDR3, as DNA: TGTGCCAGCAGTTGGGGTGGAAACGATTCACCCCTCCACTTT.

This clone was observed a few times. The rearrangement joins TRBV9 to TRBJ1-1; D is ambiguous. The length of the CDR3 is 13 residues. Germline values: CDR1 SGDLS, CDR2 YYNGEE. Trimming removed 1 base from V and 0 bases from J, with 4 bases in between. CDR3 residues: CASSVSMNTEAFF. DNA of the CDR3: TGTGCCAGCAGCGTAAGTATGAACACTGAAGCTTTCTTT. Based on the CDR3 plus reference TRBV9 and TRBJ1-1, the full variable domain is DSGVTQTPKHLITATGQRVTLRCSPRSGDLSVYWYQQSLDQGLQFLIQYYNGEERAKGNILERFSAQQFPDLHSELNLSSLELGDSALYFCASSVSMNTEAFFGQGTRLTVV.

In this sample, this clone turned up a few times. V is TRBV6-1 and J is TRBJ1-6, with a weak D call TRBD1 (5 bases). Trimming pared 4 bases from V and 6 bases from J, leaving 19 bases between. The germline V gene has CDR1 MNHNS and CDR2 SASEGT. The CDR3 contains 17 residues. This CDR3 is CASSARLMGHLNSPLHF. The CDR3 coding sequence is TGTGCCAGCAGTGCGCGATTAATGGGGCACCTTAATTCACCCCTCCACTTT.

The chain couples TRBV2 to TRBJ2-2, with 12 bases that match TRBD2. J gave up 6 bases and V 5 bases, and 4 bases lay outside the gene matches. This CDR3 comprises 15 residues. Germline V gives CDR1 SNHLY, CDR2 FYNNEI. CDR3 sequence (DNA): TGTGCCAGCAGTCCCCGGACTAGCGGGGCCGGGGAGCTGTTTTTT. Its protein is CASSPRTSGAGELFF. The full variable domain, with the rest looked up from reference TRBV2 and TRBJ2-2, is EPEVTQTPSHQVTQMGQEVILRCVPISNHLYFYWYRQILGQKVEFLVSFYNNEISEKSEIFDDQFSVERPDGSNFTLKIRSTKLEDSAMYFCASSPRTSGAGELFFGEGSRLTVL.

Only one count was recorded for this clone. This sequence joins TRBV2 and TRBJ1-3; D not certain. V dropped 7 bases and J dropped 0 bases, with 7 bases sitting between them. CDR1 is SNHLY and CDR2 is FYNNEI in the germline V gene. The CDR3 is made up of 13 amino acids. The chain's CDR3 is CASMVSSGNTIYF. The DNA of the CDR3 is TGTGCCAGCATGGTGAGCTCTGGAAACACCATATATTTT.

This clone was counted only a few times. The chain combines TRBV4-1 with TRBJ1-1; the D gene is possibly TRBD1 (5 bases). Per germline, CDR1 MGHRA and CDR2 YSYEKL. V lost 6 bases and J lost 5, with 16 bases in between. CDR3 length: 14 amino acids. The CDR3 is CASRGLLKGTEAFF. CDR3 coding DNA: TGCGCCAGCAGGGGACTCCTTAAGGGAACTGAAGCTTTCTTT.

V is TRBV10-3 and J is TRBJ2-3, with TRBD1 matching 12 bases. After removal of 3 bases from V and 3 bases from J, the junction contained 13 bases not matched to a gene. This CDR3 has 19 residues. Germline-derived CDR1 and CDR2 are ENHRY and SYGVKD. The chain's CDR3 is CAISDGGQGARSRTDTQYF. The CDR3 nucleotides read TGTGCCATCAGTGATGGGGGACAGGGGGCGCGAAGTAGGACAGATACGCAGTATTTT.

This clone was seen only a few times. CDR3 DNA sequence: TGCAGCGTGCCGACAGAAGTGAACACTGAAGCTTTCTTT. Its translation: CSVPTEVNTEAFF. The rearrangement uses TRBV29-1 and TRBJ1-1; D is possibly TRBD1 (5 bases). Deletions cut 6 bases from V and 0 bases from J, with 11 bases between. Germline V gene sequence: CDR1 SQVTM, CDR2 ANQGSEA. CDR3 length: 13 amino acids.

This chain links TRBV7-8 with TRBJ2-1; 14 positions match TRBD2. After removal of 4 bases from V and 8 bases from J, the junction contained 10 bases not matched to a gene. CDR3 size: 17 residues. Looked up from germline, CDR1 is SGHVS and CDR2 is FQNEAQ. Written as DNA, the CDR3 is TGTGCCAGCAGCTACCACCCGACTAGCGGGAGGGGGTATGAGCAGTTCTTC. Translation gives CASSYHPTSGRGYEQFF.

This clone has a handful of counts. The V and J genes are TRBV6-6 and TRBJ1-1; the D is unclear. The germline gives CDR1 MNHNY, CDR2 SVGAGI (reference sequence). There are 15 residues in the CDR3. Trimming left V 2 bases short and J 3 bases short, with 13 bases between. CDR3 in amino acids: CASSYPERWDTEAFF. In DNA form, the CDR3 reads TGTGCCAGCAGTTACCCGGAGCGCTGGGACACTGAAGCTTTCTTT.

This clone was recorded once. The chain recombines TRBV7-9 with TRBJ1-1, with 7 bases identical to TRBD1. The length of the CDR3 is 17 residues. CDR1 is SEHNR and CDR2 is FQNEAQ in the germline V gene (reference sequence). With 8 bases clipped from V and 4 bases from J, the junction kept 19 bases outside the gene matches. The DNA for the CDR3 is TGTGCCAGCCGAGAAGGGACAGAGCGCTTATTGATCACTGAAGCTTTCTTT. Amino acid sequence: CASREGTERLLITEAFF.

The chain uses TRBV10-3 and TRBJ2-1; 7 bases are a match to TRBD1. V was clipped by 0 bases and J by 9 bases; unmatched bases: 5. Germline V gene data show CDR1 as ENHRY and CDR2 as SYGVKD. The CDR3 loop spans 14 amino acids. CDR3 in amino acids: CAISESGQGVEQFF. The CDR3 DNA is TGTGCCATCAGTGAGTCGGGGCAGGGGGTTGAGCAGTTCTTC.

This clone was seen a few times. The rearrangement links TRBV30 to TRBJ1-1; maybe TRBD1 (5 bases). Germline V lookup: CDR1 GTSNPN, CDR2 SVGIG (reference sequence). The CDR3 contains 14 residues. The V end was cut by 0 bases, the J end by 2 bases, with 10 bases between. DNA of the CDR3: TGTGCCTGGAGTGTACTGACAGTAAACACTGAAGCTTTCTTT. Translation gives CAWSVLTVNTEAFF.

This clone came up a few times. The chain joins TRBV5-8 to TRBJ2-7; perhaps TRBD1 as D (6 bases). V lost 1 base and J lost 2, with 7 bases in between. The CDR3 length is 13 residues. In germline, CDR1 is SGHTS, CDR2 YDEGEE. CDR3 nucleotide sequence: TGTGCCAGCAGCTTGTGGACAGCCTACGAGCAGTACTTC. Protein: CASSLWTAYEQYF.

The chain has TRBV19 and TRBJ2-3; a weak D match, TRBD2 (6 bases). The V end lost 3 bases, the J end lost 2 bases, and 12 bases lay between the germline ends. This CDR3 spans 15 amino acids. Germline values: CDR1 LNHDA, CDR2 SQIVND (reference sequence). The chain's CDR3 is CASSISEGSTDTQYF. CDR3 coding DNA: TGTGCCAGTAGTATTTCGGAGGGCTCCACAGATACGCAGTATTTT.

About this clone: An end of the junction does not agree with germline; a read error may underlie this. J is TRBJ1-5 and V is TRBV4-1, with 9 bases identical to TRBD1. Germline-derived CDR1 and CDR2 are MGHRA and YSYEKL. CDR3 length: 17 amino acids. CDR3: CASSQDLGTGINQPQHF. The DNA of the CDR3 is TGCGCCAGCAGCCAAGATCTAGGGACAGGGATCAATCAACCCCAGCATTTT.

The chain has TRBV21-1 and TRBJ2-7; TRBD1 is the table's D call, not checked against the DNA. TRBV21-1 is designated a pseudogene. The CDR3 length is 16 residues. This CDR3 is CASSPPRDKNFYGQYF. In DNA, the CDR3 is TGTGCCAGCAGTCCCCCGAGGGACAAAAACTTCTACGGGCAGTACTTC.